What follows describes a single TCR beta chain. Its antigen remains unknown. TCRdb analysed the 5' RACE reads with MiXCR anew, one entry per CDR3 protein. The sample shows 700,000 to 950,000 distinct CDR3 sequences, 12% of them seen only once. The length of the CDR3 is 13 residues. Trimming cost V 8 bases and J 8 bases, with 18 bases left between them. Germline V gene sequence: CDR1 LNHNV, CDR2 YYDKDF (reference sequence). This sample stems from a study of identical twins. Study-level points and caveats: Some out-of-frame alpha sequences were shared by twins, and these showed excess low generation probability.

The sample was also reused in another study, on yellow fever vaccine responses in identical twins.

The receptor was derived from a young woman in good health. J is TRBJ1-2 and V is TRBV15; TRBD1 is a possible D gene (6 bases). What was sequenced was PBMCs. The CDR3 region is CATSREGVEGYTF. In DNA form, the CDR3 reads TGTGCCACCTCCAGGGAGGGGGTGGAGGGCTACACCTTC.